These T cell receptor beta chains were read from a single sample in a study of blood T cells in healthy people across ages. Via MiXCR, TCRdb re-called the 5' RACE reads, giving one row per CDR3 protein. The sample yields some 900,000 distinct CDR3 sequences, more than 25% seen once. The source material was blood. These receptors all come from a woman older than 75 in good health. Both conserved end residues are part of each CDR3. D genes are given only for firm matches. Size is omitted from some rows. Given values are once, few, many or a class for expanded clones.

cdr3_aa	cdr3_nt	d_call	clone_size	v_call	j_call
CASSRLFATNEKLFF	TGTGCCAGCAGCCGGCTTTTTGCGACTAATGAAAAACTGTTTTTT	NA	NA	TRBV6-5	TRBJ1-4
CASSVQGPNTEAFF	TGTGCCAGCAGCGTACAGGGGCCCAACACTGAAGCTTTCTTT	TRBD1	many	TRBV27	TRBJ1-1
CASSPRGAGTSTDTQYF	TGTGCCAGCAGTCCCCGGGGAGCGGGAACTAGCACAGATACGCAGTATTTT	TRBD2	few	TRBV28	TRBJ2-3
CSALGFGGAGANVLTF	TGCAGCGCGTTGGGTTTCGGGGGGGCCGGGGCCAACGTCCTGACTTTC	TRBD2	many	TRBV29-1	TRBJ2-6
CASSQGAGFDEQYF	TGTGCCAGCAGCCAAGGGGCCGGGTTCGACGAGCAGTACTTC	NA	NA	TRBV3-1	TRBJ2-7
CAISRAPTDTQYF	TGTGCCATCAGCAGGGCCCCCACAGATACGCAGTATTTT	NA	many	TRBV10-3	TRBJ2-3
CSARPGGNTEAFF	TGCAGTGCTAGACCCGGGGGGAACACTGAAGCTTTCTTT	NA	NA	TRBV20-1	TRBJ1-1
CAGSAGGSQETQYF	TGTGCCGGCAGCGCGGGAGGGAGCCAAGAGACCCAGTACTTC	TRBD2	few	TRBV7-6	TRBJ2-5
CASSLVALRGGMRDTQYF	TGTGCCAGCAGCTTGGTGGCCTTGCGGGGGGGGATGAGGGATACGCAGTATTTT	TRBD2	NA	TRBV5-6	TRBJ2-3
CASSSPRQAYNEQFF	TGTGCCAGCAGCTCGCCCCGACAGGCGTACAATGAGCAGTTCTTC	NA	many	TRBV11-2	TRBJ2-1
CASSTSGPSFAYEQYF	TGTGCCAGCAGTACCTCGGGCCCTAGTTTTGCCTACGAGCAGTACTTC	NA	many	TRBV27	TRBJ2-7
CASSPGVDTEAFF	TGTGCCAGCTCCCCGGGGGTGGACACTGAAGCTTTCTTT	NA	once	TRBV18	TRBJ1-1
CSAQALAGPTATQYF	TGCAGTGCTCAGGCGCTAGCGGGGCCCACAGCTACGCAGTATTTT	TRBD2	NA	TRBV20-1	TRBJ2-3
CASRLAGGDTEAFF	TGTGCCAGCAGGCTTGCAGGGGGGGACACTGAAGCTTTCTTT	TRBD1	NA	TRBV25-1	TRBJ1-1
CSARESSGNTIYF	TGCAGTGCTAGAGAGTCCTCTGGAAACACCATATATTTT	NA	NA	TRBV20-1	TRBJ1-3
CATSDSSGSNQPQHF	TGTGCCACCAGTGATTCGAGTGGAAGCAATCAGCCCCAGCATTTT	NA	NA	TRBV24-1	TRBJ1-5
CSALPGGQRAFF	TGCAGTGCTTTACCAGGGGGCCAGCGAGCTTTCTTT	TRBD1	NA	TRBV20-1	TRBJ1-1
CASSALMGGSAETQYF	TGTGCCAGCAGCGCCCTAATGGGGGGATCGGCGGAGACCCAGTACTTC	NA	once	TRBV5-5	TRBJ2-5
CASSYQYNEQYF	TGTGCCAGCAGTTATCAGTACAATGAGCAGTACTTC	NA	few	TRBV6-2/TRBV6-3	TRBJ2-5
CASSFGTGAQPQHF	TGTGCCAGCAGCTTCGGGACAGGGGCCCAGCCCCAGCATTTT	TRBD1	few	TRBV7-9	TRBJ1-5
CASSLGTGVWEQYF	TGTGCCAGCAGCTTAGGGACAGGGGTGTGGGAGCAGTACTTC	TRBD1	few	TRBV7-9	TRBJ2-7
CASSLGPGQGTLNIQYF	TGTGCCAGCAGCTTAGGGCCGGGACAGGGGACTCTTAACATTCAGTACTTC	TRBD1	many	TRBV7-2	TRBJ2-4
CASSSHQGQGGPRGYTF	TGTGCCAGCAGCTCGCACCAGGGACAGGGGGGCCCTCGGGGCTACACCTTC	TRBD1	many	TRBV7-2	TRBJ1-2
CSASYGPNQPQHF	TGCAGCGCTTCGTACGGTCCCAATCAGCCCCAGCATTTT	NA	many	TRBV29-1	TRBJ1-5
CASSVPTSGGSSYERYF	TGTGCCAGCAGTGTCCCGACTAGCGGGGGTTCCTCCTACGAGCGGTACTTC	TRBD2	NA	TRBV2	TRBJ2-7
CAWSDPARQKFYGYTF	TGTGCCTGGAGTGACCCAGCAAGACAGAAATTCTATGGCTACACCTTC	NA	few	TRBV30	TRBJ1-2
CASSQVQQYTGELFF	TGCGCCAGCAGCCAAGTACAGCAGTACACCGGGGAGCTGTTTTTT	NA	many	TRBV4-1	TRBJ2-2
CASSPIDRDPEAFF	TGTGCCAGCTCACCTATCGACAGGGACCCTGAAGCTTTCTTT	TRBD1	NA	TRBV18	TRBJ1-1
CSAFMTGEETQYF	TGCAGTGCTTTTATGACAGGGGAGGAGACCCAGTACTTC	TRBD1	many	TRBV20-1	TRBJ2-5
CASRKTGRTDTQYF	TGTGCCAGCAGAAAGACAGGCCGCACAGATACGCAGTATTTT	NA	many	TRBV12-3/TRBV12-4	TRBJ2-3
CASSVQGVHMNTEAFF	TGCGCCAGCAGCGTTCAGGGGGTCCACATGAACACTGAAGCTTTCTTT	TRBD1	NA	TRBV5-1	TRBJ1-1
CASSLGGGGASNQPQHF	TGTGCCAGCAGCTTAGGGGGCGGCGGGGCTAGCAATCAGCCCCAGCATTTT	NA	NA	TRBV11-2	TRBJ1-5
CASSVNTDTQYF	TGTGCCAGCAGCGTGAACACAGATACGCAGTATTTT	NA	many	TRBV7-2	TRBJ2-3
CASSIFGAGANVLTF	TGTGCCAGTAGTATCTTCGGGGCTGGGGCCAACGTCCTGACTTTC	NA	few	TRBV19	TRBJ2-6
CASSDRARGNQPQHF	TGTGCCAGCAGTGACAGGGCCAGGGGCAATCAGCCCCAGCATTTT	TRBD1	few	TRBV6-2/TRBV6-3	TRBJ1-5
CASSFSPADAGDTEAFF	TGTGCCAGCAGTTTCTCACCGGCAGACGCCGGGGACACTGAAGCTTTCTTT	NA	NA	TRBV12-3/TRBV12-4	TRBJ1-1
CASSRLGGSGGYTF	TGTGCCAGCAGCCGTCTGGGGGGCAGCGGGGGCTACACCTTC	NA	many	TRBV12-3/TRBV12-4	TRBJ1-2
CAGSYDTYLGKGYTF	TGTGCCGGCAGCTATGACACGTATCTGGGGAAGGGCTACACCTTC	NA	NA	TRBV7-9	TRBJ1-2
CAISESGLAGPVYEQYF	TGTGCCATCAGTGAGTCTGGGCTAGCGGGCCCAGTGTACGAGCAGTACTTC	TRBD2	NA	TRBV10-3	TRBJ2-7
CSEIGDYGYTF	TGCAGTGAAATAGGTGACTATGGCTACACCTTC	NA	many	TRBV20-1	TRBJ1-2
CASSQYRSGDSPLHF	TGTGCCAGCAGCCAGTACAGGTCCGGGGATTCACCCCTCCACTTT	NA	many	TRBV7-2	TRBJ1-6
CASSQGLRMQFF	TGTGCCAGCAGCCAAGGGCTTAGGATGCAGTTCTTC	NA	NA	TRBV3-1	TRBJ2-1
CASSHNGGWGNEQFF	TGTGCCAGCAGCCATAACGGAGGGTGGGGCAATGAGCAGTTCTTC	NA	few	TRBV7-2	TRBJ2-1
CAISPSGLGTYEQYF	TGTGCCATCAGTCCCTCCGGGCTGGGTACCTACGAGCAGTACTTC	NA	NA	TRBV10-3	TRBJ2-7
CASSLAGQAEAFF	TGTGCCAGCAGCTTGGCGGGGCAGGCTGAAGCTTTCTTT	NA	few	TRBV5-5	TRBJ1-1
CAISESAITEAFF	TGTGCCATCAGTGAGTCGGCGATTACTGAAGCTTTCTTT	NA	NA	TRBV10-3	TRBJ1-1
CASSGSGRDEQFF	TGTGCCAGCAGCGGCTCTGGGCGGGATGAGCAGTTCTTC	NA	NA	TRBV5-6	TRBJ2-1
CASSVFPGGSYNEQFF	TGCGCCAGCAGCGTCTTCCCAGGGGGCTCGTACAATGAGCAGTTCTTC	TRBD1	many	TRBV5-1	TRBJ2-1
CSAGGRTLSYNEQFF	TGCAGCGCGGGGGGAAGAACTCTCTCCTACAATGAGCAGTTCTTC	TRBD2	many	TRBV29-1	TRBJ2-1
CASSSGPTGELFF	TGTGCCAGCAGCTCAGGACCTACCGGGGAGCTGTTTTTT	NA	few	TRBV11-3	TRBJ2-2
CASSPGGQGRGNEQFF	TGTGCCAGCAGCCCCGGCGGACAGGGGAGGGGCAATGAGCAGTTCTTC	TRBD1	many	TRBV11-2	TRBJ2-1